These 27 T cell receptor beta chains share one sample of origin, sequenced in a study of identical twins. Using its own MiXCR run on the 5' RACE reads, TCRdb lists one record per CDR3 protein. The table lists about 570,000 distinct CDR3 sequences, roughly 9.5% of them singletons. Another study also made use of these data, one on yellow fever vaccine responses in identical twins.

The sequencing input was PBMCs. The receptors shown here come from a woman younger than 30 in good health.

This clonotype came up many times. The chain carries TRBV12-3 or TRBV12-4 and TRBJ2-5; weak D call: TRBD1 (6 bases). The CDR3 runs to 12 residues. Trimming cost V 7 bases and J 4 bases, with 10 bases left between them. The CDR3 coding sequence is TGTGCCAGCACCACAGGGATAGAGACCCAGTACTTC. Its protein is CASTTGIETQYF.

In this sample, this clonotype turned up many times. The chain carries TRBV24-1 and TRBJ2-5, with TRBD1 identical over 8 bases. The CDR3 contains 13 residues. Germline values: CDR1 KGHDR, CDR2 SFDVKD. V dropped 7 bases and J dropped 5; count of bases not matched to a gene: 5. The CDR3 coding sequence is TGTGCCACCAGCGGACAGGGTTCGGAGACCCAGTACTTC. Translated: CATSGQGSETQYF.

This clonotype was seen ten or more times. The gene calls are TRBV6-5 and TRBJ2-2, with D possibly called TRBD1 or TRBD2 (5 bases each). With 2 bases removed from V and 5 bases from J, the gap between germline ends came to 15 bases. The CDR3 is made up of 16 amino acids. Germline CDR1 MNHEY, CDR2 SVGAGI. CDR3 DNA sequence: TGTGCCAGCAGTTACCCTCGGGGTCAGGGAACCGGGGAGCTGTTTTTT. It encodes CASSYPRGQGTGELFF.

The V gene is TRBV6-1, the J gene TRBJ2-7, with TRBD2 as a possible D gene (7 bases). Germline assignment: CDR1 MNHNS and CDR2 SASEGT. The V gene lost 5 bases and the J gene lost 4 bases, with 21 bases spanning the gap. The CDR3 is 16 residues long. CDR3 loop: CASSKGSGGGIYEQYF. Written as DNA, the CDR3 is TGTGCCAGCAGTAAGGGGTCAGGCGGGGGCATATACGAGCAGTACTTC.

This clonotype was seen more than once but under ten times. The chain couples TRBV10-2 to TRBJ2-1; 14 bases agree with TRBD2. CDR3 length: 13 residues. From germline, CDR1 is WSHSY and CDR2 SAAADI. The junction had 3 bases not matched to a gene; V was cut back by 9 bases and J by 8 bases. CDR3 nucleotide sequence: TGCGCCAGTGGGACTAGCGGGAGCTATGAGCAGTTCTTC. Its protein product is CASGTSGSYEQFF.

The table lists this clonotype with a few counts. CDR3 region: CASSPNGGVGREQFF. CDR3 in DNA: TGTGCCAGCAGCCCCAACGGAGGGGTGGGCCGCGAGCAGTTCTTC. The chain couples TRBV12-3 or TRBV12-4 to TRBJ2-1; D is possibly TRBD2 (6 bases). V lost 6 bases to trimming and J lost 10 bases, with 22 bases between them. This CDR3 region has 15 residues.

In its sample, this clonotype was seen many times. The V and J genes are TRBV2 and TRBJ2-4; 7 bases are shared with TRBD2. CDR3 length: 16 amino acids. Germline values: CDR1 SNHLY, CDR2 FYNNEI. With 6 bases clipped from V and 0 bases from J, the junction kept 8 bases outside the gene matches. CDR3 bases: TGTGCCAGCAGGCGGGAGATGCAACTAGCCAAAAACATTCAGTACTTC. This translates into CASRREMQLAKNIQYF.

This clonotype was recorded once. The rearrangement links TRBV15 to TRBJ2-1; 9 bases line up with TRBD2. The CDR3 loop spans 16 amino acids. Unmatched junction bases numbered 8, after V lost 0 bases and J lost 8 bases. Looked up from germline, CDR1 is LNHNV and CDR2 is YYDKDF (reference sequence). The CDR3 coding sequence is TGTGCCACCAGCAGAGATAGGAGCGGGAGGAGCGATGAGCAGTTCTTC. This encodes CATSRDRSGRSDEQFF.

The rearrangement links TRBV20-1 to TRBJ2-2, with TRBD2 matching 10 bases. The V and J ends lost 5 bases and 6 bases, in that order; junction bases with no gene match: 9. The germline V gene has CDR1 DFQATT and CDR2 SNEGSKA (reference sequence). The CDR3 is 15 amino acids. CDR3 nucleotides: TGCAGTGCTGATAAGCGGGAGGGGGAACCCGGGGAGCTGTTTTTT. This encodes CSADKREGEPGELFF.

This clonotype was seen at least ten times. The rearrangement joins TRBV15 to TRBJ2-2; D is uncertain. Trimming removed 0 bases at V and 7 bases at J, with 6 bases between. The CDR3 covers 13 residues. Germline assignment: CDR1 LNHNV and CDR2 YYDKDF (reference sequence). CDR3 DNA sequence: TGTGCCACCAGCAGAGAAATTCTCGGGGAGCTGTTTTTT. Translated, it gives CATSREILGELFF.

The rearrangement links TRBV20-1 to TRBJ2-2; TRBD2 aligns across 16 bases. V gave up 2 bases and J gave up 2 bases; unmatched junction bases: 8. Germline assignment: CDR1 DFQATT and CDR2 SNEGSKA (reference sequence). This CDR3 comprises 19 residues. CDR3 bases: TGCAGTGCTAGAACTTCCGGGACTAGCGGGAGGGCAAACACCGGGGAGCTGTTTTTT. Amino acids: CSARTSGTSGRANTGELFF.

The V and J genes are TRBV7-2 and TRBJ2-7; a weak D match, TRBD1 (6 bases). Trimming removed 5 bases from V and 3 bases from J, with 14 bases in between. Germline assignment: CDR1 SGHTA and CDR2 FQGNSA. CDR3 length equals 14 residues. The CDR3 DNA is TGTGCCAGCAGCCCGAACAGGGTCAGCTACGAGCAGTACTTC. Translating it yields CASSPNRVSYEQYF.

This clonotype was picked up many times. V usage is TRBV5-1 and J usage is TRBJ2-3; 7 bases match TRBD2. J gave up 2 bases and V 2 bases, and 2 bases lay outside the gene matches. The CDR3 is 14 residues long. Germline V gives CDR1 SGHRS, CDR2 YFSETQ. CDR3 DNA sequence: TGCGCCAGCAGCTTAGCGGGGTACACAGATACGCAGTATTTT. Translating it yields CASSLAGYTDTQYF.

This clonotype came up many times. The chain uses TRBV18 and TRBJ2-7; D gene ambiguous. V gave up 8 bases and J gave up 4 bases, with 15 bases separating them. The CDR3 is made up of 13 amino acids. Germline V lookup: CDR1 KGHSH, CDR2 LQKENI. The CDR3 reads CASHDGIPYEQYF. The CDR3 DNA is TGTGCCAGCCACGATGGCATCCCTTACGAGCAGTACTTC.

V and J are TRBV29-1 and TRBJ2-7; TRBD2 matches at 10 bases. Trimming removed 6 bases from V and 4 bases from J; junction bases left unmatched: 9. The germline gives CDR1 SQVTM, CDR2 ANQGSEA. This CDR3 region has 14 residues. In DNA form, the CDR3 reads TGCAGCGTGGGGGCTAGCGGGAGTCGGTACGAGCAGTACTTC. This encodes CSVGASGSRYEQYF.

The chain is built from TRBV12-3 or TRBV12-4 and TRBJ2-7, with a weak D call TRBD1 (6 bases). The CDR3 has 14 residues. V was cut by 4 bases and J by 6 bases, with 16 bases left in between. The CDR3 is CASSYGTPGAEQYF. In DNA, the CDR3 is TGTGCCAGCAGTTATGGGACCCCAGGGGCCGAGCAGTACTTC.

In its sample, this clonotype was seen a few times. This sequence joins TRBV6-2 or TRBV6-3 and TRBJ2-5; TRBD2 matches 7 bases. CDR3 length: 13 residues. V dropped 4 bases and J dropped 7; count of bases not matched to a gene: 6. Germline values: CDR1 MNHEY, CDR2 SVGEGT. The DNA for the CDR3 is TGTGCCAGCAGTTCCACTAGCGTGGGGACCCAGTACTTC. Its protein product is CASSSTSVGTQYF.

This chain connects TRBV4-3 to TRBJ2-1, with D unclear. V lost 0 bases, J lost 4 bases, and 10 bases lay in between. CDR1 is LGHNA and CDR2 is YSLEER in the germline V gene. The CDR3 runs to 15 residues. The CDR3 is CASSQDLEKYNEQFF. The CDR3, as DNA: TGCGCCAGCAGCCAAGATTTGGAGAAATACAATGAGCAGTTCTTC.

This clonotype was counted only a few times. The chain recombines TRBV7-9 with TRBJ2-7, with D perhaps matching TRBD1 or TRBD2 (6 bases each). Per the germline V gene, CDR1 is SEHNR and CDR2 is FQNEAQ (reference sequence). Trimming took 3 bases from V and 3 from J, leaving 15 bases between them. CDR3 length: 15 amino acids. The CDR3 reads CASSFGGPSLYEQYF. In nucleotides, the CDR3 is TGTGCCAGCAGCTTCGGGGGCCCAAGCCTCTACGAGCAGTACTTC. Using reference TRBV7-9 and TRBJ2-7 for the parts outside the CDR3, the full variable domain is DTGVSQNPRHKITKRGQNVTFRCDPISEHNRLYWYRQTLGQGPEFLTYFQNEAQLEKSRLLSDRFSAERPKGSFSTLEIQRTEQGDSAMYLCASSFGGPSLYEQYFGPGTRLTVT.

At least ten counts were recorded for this clonotype. The CDR3 here is CATSRDNSYEQYF. The CDR3 nucleotides read TGTGCCACCTCCAGGGACAACTCCTACGAGCAGTACTTC. The chain links TRBV24-1 to TRBJ2-7; D may be TRBD1 (6 bases). The CDR3 totals 13 residues. Per the germline V gene, CDR1 is KGHDR and CDR2 is SFDVKD. With 9 bases removed from V and 0 bases from J, the gap between germline ends came to 11 bases.

This clonotype was seen ten or more times. This sequence joins TRBV11-1 and TRBJ2-7; 8 bases are shared with TRBD1. The CDR3 totals 14 residues. Germline assignment: CDR1 SGHAT and CDR2 FQDESV (reference sequence). The V segment lost 4 bases and the J segment 4 bases; nucleotides outside the gene matches: 6. The CDR3 DNA sequence: TGTGCCAGCAGCTCCGGGACAGGACTATACGAGCAGTACTTC. Its protein product is CASSSGTGLYEQYF. Together with reference TRBV11-1 and TRBJ2-7, the CDR3 gives the full variable domain: EAEVAQSPRYKITEKSQAVAFWCDPISGHATLYWYRQILGQGPELLVQFQDESVVDDSQLPKDRFSAERLKGVDSTLKIQPAELGDSAMYLCASSSGTGLYEQYFGPGTRLTVT.

CDR3 DNA: TGTGCCAGCAGCTTATATGGGACAGGGGTTGAAAAACTGTTTTTT. It encodes CASSLYGTGVEKLFF. This sequence joins TRBV7-9 and TRBJ1-4, with 10 bases matching TRBD1. The germline V gene has CDR1 SEHNR and CDR2 FQNEAQ (reference sequence). The CDR3 has 15 amino acids. The trim removed 2 bases at V and 7 bases at J, leaving 4 bases unmatched.

This clonotype was seen a handful of times. This chain links TRBV6-2 or TRBV6-3 with TRBJ2-1; D uncertain. This CDR3 is built from 12 residues. Trimming took 3 bases from V and 7 from J, leaving 7 bases between them. Germline loops: CDR1 MNHEY, CDR2 SVGEGT. The CDR3 DNA is TGTGCCAGCAGTTATATTAGTAATGAGCAGTTCTTC. This sequence encodes CASSYISNEQFF.

There are many counts of this clonotype. V and J are TRBV6-2 or TRBV6-3 and TRBJ2-1; D gene unclear. The length of the CDR3 is 10 residues. The V gene lost 2 bases and the J gene lost 9 bases, with 2 bases spanning the gap. Germline loops: CDR1 MNHEY, CDR2 SVGEGT. CDR3 region: CASSYVEQFF. The CDR3 DNA is TGTGCCAGCAGTTACGTTGAGCAGTTCTTC.

This clonotype was found many times. V is TRBV7-9 and J is TRBJ2-3; D remains ambiguous. Germline V gene lookup returns CDR1 SEHNR and CDR2 FQNEAQ (reference sequence). Trimming pared 1 base from V and 6 bases from J, leaving 11 bases between. This CDR3 has 14 residues. The CDR3 is CASSLGASQDTQYF. DNA of the CDR3: TGTGCCAGCAGCTTAGGGGCAAGCCAGGATACGCAGTATTTT.

The chain carries TRBV29-1 and TRBJ1-1; TRBD1 matches 12 bases. Trimming cost V 4 bases and J 8 bases; bases outside gene matches: 11. The V gene's germline CDR1 is SQVTM and CDR2 ANQGSEA. The CDR3 is made up of 15 amino acids. The DNA of the CDR3 is TGCAGCGTTGCCCGGGACAGGGGGCGAAACCGGGAAGCTTTCTTT. Protein product: CSVARDRGRNREAFF.

This clonotype has only a few counts. The V gene is TRBV11-3, the J gene TRBJ2-1; 7 nucleotides match TRBD1. CDR1 and CDR2 from the germline V gene are SGHNT and YENEEA. With V trimmed by 5 bases and J by 9 bases, 7 bases remained unmatched. The CDR3 spans 13 residues. CDR3 nucleotide sequence: TGTGCCAGCAGCAGCAGACAGGGCGCTGAGCAGTTCTTC. Amino acids: CASSSRQGAEQFF.